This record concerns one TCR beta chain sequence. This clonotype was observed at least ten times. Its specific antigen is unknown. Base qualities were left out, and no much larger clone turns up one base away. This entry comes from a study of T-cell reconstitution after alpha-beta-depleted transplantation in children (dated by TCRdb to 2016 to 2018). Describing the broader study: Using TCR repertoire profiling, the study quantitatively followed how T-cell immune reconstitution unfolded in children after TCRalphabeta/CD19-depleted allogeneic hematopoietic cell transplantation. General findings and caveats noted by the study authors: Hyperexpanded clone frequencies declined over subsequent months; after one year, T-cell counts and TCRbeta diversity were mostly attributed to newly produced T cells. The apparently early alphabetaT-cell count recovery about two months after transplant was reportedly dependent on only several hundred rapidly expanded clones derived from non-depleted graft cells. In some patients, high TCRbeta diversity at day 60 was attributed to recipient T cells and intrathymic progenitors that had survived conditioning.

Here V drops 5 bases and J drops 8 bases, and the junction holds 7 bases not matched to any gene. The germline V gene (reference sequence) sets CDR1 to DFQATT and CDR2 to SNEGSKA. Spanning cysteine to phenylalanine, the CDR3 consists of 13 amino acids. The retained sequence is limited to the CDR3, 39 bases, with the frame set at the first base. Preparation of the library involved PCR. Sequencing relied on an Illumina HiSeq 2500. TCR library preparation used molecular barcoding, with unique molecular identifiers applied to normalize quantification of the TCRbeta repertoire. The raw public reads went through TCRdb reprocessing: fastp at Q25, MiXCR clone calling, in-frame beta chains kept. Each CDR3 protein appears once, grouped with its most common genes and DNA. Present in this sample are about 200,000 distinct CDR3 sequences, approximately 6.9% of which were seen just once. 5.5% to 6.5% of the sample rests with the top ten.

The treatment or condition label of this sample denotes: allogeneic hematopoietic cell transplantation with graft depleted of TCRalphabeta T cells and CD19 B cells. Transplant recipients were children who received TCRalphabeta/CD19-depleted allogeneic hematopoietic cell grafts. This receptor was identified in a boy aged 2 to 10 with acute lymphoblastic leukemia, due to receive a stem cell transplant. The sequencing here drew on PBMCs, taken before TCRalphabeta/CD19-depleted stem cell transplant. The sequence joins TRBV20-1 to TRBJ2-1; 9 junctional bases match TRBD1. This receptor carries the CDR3 CSAGRDRADEQFF. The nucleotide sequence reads TGCAGTGCTGGCCGGGACAGGGCCGATGAGCAGTTCTTC.